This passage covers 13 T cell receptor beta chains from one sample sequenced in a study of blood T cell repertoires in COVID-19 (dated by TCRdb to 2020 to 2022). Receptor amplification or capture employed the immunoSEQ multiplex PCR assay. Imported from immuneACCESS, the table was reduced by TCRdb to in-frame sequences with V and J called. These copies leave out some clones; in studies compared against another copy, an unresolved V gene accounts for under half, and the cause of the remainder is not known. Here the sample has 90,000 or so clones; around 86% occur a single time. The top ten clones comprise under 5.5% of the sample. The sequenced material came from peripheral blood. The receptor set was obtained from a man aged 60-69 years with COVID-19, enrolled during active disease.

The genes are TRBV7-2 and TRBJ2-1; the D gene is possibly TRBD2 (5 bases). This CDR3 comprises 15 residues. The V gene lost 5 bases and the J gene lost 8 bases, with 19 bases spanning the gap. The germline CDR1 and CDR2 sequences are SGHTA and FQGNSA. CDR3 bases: TGTGCCAGCAGCGCAGGAGAGGGCCTTTGGGATGAGCAGTTCTTC. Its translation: CASSAGEGLWDEQFF. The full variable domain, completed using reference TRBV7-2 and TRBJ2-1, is GAGVSQSPSNKVTEKGKDVELRCDPISGHTALYWYRQSLGQGLEFLIYFQGNSAPDKSGLPSDRFSAERTGGSVSTLTIQRTQQEDSAVYLCASSAGEGLWDEQFFGPGTRLTVL.

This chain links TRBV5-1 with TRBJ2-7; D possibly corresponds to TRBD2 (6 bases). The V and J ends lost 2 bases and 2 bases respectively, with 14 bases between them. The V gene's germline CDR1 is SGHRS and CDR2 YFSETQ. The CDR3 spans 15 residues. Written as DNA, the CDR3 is TGCGCCAGCAGCTTTGCGGGGAGGCCAGCCTACGAGCAGTACTTC. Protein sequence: CASSFAGRPAYEQYF.

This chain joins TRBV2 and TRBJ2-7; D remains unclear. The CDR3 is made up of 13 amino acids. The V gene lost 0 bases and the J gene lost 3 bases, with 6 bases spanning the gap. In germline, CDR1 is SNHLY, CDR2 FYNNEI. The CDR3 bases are TGTGCCAGCAGTGAAGCGCCCTACTACGAGCAGTACTTC. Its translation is CASSEAPYYEQYF. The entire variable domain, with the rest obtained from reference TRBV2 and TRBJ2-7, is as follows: EPEVTQTPSHQVTQMGQEVILRCVPISNHLYFYWYRQILGQKVEFLVSFYNNEISEKSEIFDDQFSVERPDGSNFTLKIRSTKLEDSAMYFCASSEAPYYEQYFGPGTRLTVT.

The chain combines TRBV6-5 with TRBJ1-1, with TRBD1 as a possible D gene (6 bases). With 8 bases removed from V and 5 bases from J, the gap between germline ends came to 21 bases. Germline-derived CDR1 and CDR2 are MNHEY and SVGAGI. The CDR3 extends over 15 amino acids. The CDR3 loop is CASPRPNRVGTEAFF. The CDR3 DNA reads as TGTGCCAGCCCCAGACCAAACAGGGTGGGGACTGAAGCTTTCTTT.

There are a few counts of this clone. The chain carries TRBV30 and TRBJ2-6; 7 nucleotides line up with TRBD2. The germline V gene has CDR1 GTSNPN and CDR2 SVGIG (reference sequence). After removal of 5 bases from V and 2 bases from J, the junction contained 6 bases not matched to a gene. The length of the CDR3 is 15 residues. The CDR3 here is CAWAAGGTGANVLTF. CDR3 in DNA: TGTGCCTGGGCCGCCGGGGGGACTGGGGCCAACGTCCTGACTTTC.

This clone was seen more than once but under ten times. For the CDR3, the DNA is TGTGCCAGCAGTTTAGGAAGGGGCACTGAAGCTTTCTTT. Its protein product is CASSLGRGTEAFF. The chain carries TRBV28 and TRBJ1-1; D is possibly TRBD1 (5 bases). Germline values: CDR1 MDHEN, CDR2 SYDVKM. The CDR3 spans 13 residues. The V end lost 2 bases, the J end lost 4 bases, and 8 bases lay between the germline ends.

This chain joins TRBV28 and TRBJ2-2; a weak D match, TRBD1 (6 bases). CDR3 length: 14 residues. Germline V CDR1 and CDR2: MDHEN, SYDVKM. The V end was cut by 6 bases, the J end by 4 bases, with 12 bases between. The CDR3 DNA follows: TGTGCCAGCAGAGTCCAGGGGACCACCGGGGAGCTGTTTTTT. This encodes CASRVQGTTGELFF.

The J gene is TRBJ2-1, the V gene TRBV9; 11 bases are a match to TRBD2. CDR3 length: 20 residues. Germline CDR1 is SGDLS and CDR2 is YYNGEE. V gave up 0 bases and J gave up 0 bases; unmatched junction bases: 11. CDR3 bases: TGTGCCAGCAGCGTAGGGGGGCTAGCGGGAGGCTATAGCTCCTACAATGAGCAGTTCTTC. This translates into CASSVGGLAGGYSSYNEQFF. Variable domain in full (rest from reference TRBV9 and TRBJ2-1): DSGVTQTPKHLITATGQRVTLRCSPRSGDLSVYWYQQSLDQGLQFLIQYYNGEERAKGNILERFSAQQFPDLHSELNLSSLELGDSALYFCASSVGGLAGGYSSYNEQFFGPGTRLTVL.

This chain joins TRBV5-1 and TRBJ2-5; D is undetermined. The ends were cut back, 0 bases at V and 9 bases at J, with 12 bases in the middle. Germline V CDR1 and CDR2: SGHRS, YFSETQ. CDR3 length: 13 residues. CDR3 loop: CASSLGYSVAQYF. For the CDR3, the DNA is TGCGCCAGCAGCTTGGGGTACTCGGTCGCCCAGTACTTC.

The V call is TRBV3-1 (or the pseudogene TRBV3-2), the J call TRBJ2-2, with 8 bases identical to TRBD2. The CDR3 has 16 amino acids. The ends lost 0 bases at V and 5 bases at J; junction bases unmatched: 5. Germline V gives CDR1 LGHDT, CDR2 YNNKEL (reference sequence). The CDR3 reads CASSQDWASGTGELFF. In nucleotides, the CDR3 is TGTGCCAGCAGCCAAGATTGGGCTAGCGGGACCGGGGAGCTGTTTTTT.

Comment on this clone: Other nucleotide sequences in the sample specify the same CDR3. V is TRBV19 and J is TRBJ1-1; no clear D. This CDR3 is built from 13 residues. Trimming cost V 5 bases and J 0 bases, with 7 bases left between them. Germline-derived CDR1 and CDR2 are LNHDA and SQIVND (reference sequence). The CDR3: CASSRQVNTEAFF. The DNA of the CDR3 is TGTGCCAGTAGTCGGCAGGTGAACACTGAAGCTTTCTTT.

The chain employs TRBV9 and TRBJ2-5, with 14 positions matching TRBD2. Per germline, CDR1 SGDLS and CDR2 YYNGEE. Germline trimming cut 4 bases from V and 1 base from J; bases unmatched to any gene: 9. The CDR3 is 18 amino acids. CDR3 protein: CASSSITGLAGGQETQYF. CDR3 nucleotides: TGTGCCAGCAGCTCCATTACAGGACTAGCGGGAGGCCAAGAGACCCAGTACTTC. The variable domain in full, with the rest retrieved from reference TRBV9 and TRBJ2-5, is DSGVTQTPKHLITATGQRVTLRCSPRSGDLSVYWYQQSLDQGLQFLIQYYNGEERAKGNILERFSAQQFPDLHSELNLSSLELGDSALYFCASSSITGLAGGQETQYFGPGTRLLVL.

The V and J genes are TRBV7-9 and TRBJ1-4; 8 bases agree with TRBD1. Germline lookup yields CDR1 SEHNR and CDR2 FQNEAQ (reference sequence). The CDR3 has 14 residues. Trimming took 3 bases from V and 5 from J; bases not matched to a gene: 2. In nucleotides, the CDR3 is TGTGCCAGCAGCTTTGGACAGGGAAATGAAAAACTGTTTTTT. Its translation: CASSFGQGNEKLFF.